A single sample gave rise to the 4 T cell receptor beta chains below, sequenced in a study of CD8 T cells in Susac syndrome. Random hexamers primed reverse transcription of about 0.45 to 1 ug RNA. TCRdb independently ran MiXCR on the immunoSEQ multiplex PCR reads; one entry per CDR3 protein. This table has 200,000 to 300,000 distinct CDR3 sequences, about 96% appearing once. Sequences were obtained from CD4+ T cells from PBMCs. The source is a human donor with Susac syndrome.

The CDR3 DNA follows: TGTGCCAGCTCACCACCTAGCCAAGAGACCCAGTACTTC. This gives the protein CASSPPSQETQYF. The chain uses TRBV18 and TRBJ2-5; D remains ambiguous. Germline loops: CDR1 KGHSH, CDR2 LQKENI. The CDR3 runs to 13 residues. Trimming took 0 bases from V and 1 from J, leaving 3 bases between them. Combining the CDR3 with reference TRBV18 and TRBJ2-5 gives the whole variable domain NAGVMQNPRHLVRRRGQEARLRCSPMKGHSHVYWYRQLPEEGLKFMVYLQKENIIDESGMPKERFSAEFPKEGPSILRIQQVVRGDSAAYFCASSPPSQETQYFGPGTRLLVL.

CDR3 region: CASSHRWTGGNKNEQFF. The CDR3 nucleotides are TGCGCCAGCAGCCATCGTTGGACAGGGGGCAACAAGAATGAGCAGTTCTTC. The genes are TRBV4-1 and TRBJ2-1, with 11 bases fitting TRBD1. In germline, CDR1 is MGHRA, CDR2 YSYEKL. V lost 3 bases to trimming and J lost 7 bases; unmatched junction nucleotides: 11. The CDR3 totals 17 residues.

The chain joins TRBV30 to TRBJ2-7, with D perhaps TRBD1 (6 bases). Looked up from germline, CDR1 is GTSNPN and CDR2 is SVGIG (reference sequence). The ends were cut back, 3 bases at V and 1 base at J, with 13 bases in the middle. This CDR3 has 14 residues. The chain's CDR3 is CAWREIGTSYEQYF. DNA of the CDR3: TGTGCCTGGAGGGAGATCGGGACATCCTACGAGCAGTACTTC.

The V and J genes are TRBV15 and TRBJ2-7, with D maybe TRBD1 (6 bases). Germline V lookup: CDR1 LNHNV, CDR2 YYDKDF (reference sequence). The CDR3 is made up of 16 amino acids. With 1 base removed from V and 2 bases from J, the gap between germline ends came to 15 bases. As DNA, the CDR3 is TGTGCCACCAGCAGAGCCGACAGGATTTCGACCTACGAGCAGTACTTC. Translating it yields CATSRADRISTYEQYF.